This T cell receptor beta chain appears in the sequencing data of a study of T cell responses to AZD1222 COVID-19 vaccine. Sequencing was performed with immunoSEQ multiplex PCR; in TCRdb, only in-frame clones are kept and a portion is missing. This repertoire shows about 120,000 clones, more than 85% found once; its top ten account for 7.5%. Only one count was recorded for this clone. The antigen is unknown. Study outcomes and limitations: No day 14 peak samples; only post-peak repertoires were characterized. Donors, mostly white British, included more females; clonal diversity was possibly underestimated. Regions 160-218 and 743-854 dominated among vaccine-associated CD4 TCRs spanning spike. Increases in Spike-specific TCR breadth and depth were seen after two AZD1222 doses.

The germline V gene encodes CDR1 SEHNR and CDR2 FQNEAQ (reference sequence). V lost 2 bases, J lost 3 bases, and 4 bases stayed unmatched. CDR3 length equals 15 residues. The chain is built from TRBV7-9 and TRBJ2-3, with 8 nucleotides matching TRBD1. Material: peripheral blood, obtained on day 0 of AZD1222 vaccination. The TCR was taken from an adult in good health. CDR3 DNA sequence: TGTGCCAGCAGCTTAAGACAGGGGATAACAGATACGCAGTATTTT. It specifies CASSLRQGITDTQYF.